This T cell receptor beta chain was identified in a study of blood T cell repertoires in COVID-19. Study summary: Sites across the United States, Italy and Spain contributed samples from acute and convalescent COVID-19.

In the source study's methods: Estimates of nucleated cell counts were drawn from the amplification of reference gene primers. Profiling relied on immunoSEQ multiplex PCR, and the TCRdb table lists in-frame clones only, not all of them. V, J and clone size derive from that table, while D and trimming were established from the DNA sequence. Altogether over 200,000 clones are present, about 87% being singletons, with the ten largest covering roughly 4%. V was cut by 1 base and J by 8 bases, with 12 bases left in between. Germline lookup yields CDR1 SGHVS and CDR2 FNYEAQ. This CDR3 spans 14 amino acids.

This receptor was taken from a man in his 60s who had recovered from COVID-19. What was sequenced was peripheral blood. The V call is TRBV7-6, the J call TRBJ1-5, with D hard to call. CDR3: CASSLGQPGEPQHF. The CDR3 region has the DNA TGTGCCAGCAGCTTAGGCCAGCCGGGAGAGCCCCAGCATTTT.